This TCR beta chain was captured in a study of cytomegalovirus exposure and HLA in healthy donors. As for this clone: Its antigen is not identified.

Trimming cost V 5 bases and J 2 bases; bases outside gene matches: 6. The CDR3 is 14 residues long. Germline CDR1 is LNHDA and CDR2 is SQIVND (reference sequence). General study points: Later analysis identified a missense DCLRE1C variant that was linked to TCR beta V- and J-gene trimming.

A multiplex PCR was run with 60 Vbeta primers and 13 Jbeta primers. Sequencing used immunoSEQ multiplex PCR; TCRdb keeps in-frame clones, though not all of them. The sample records under 200,000 clones, nearly 80% being singletons. This TCR was recovered from a woman aged 40 to 50 in good health and CMV-seronegative. The chain couples TRBV19 to TRBJ2-7, with 7 bases aligning to TRBD2. Material for sequencing was PBMCs. CDR3 in amino acids: CASSFRGEAYEQYF. CDR3 nucleotide sequence: TGTGCCAGTAGTTTCCGGGGGGAAGCCTACGAGCAGTACTTC.